This paragraph covers one TCR beta chain sequence. The data originate from a study of blood T cells in healthy people across ages. A second PCR, run for roughly 7 to 12 cycles, used a sample-barcoded 5' primer plus a J-beta primer mix. MiXCR, applied by TCRdb to the 5' RACE reads, yields one record per CDR3 protein. The sample lists more than 700,000 distinct CDR3 sequences, more than 35% occurring once. Per-sample yields of isolated PBMCs were at least 6.5 million. V lost 6 bases to trimming and J lost 3 bases; unmatched junction nucleotides: 5. This CDR3 is 14 amino acids long. Germline V lookup: CDR1 MDHEN, CDR2 SYDVKM.

The sequencing sample was made of blood. The origin of this receptor is a man older than 75 in good health. The chain has TRBV28 and TRBJ2-1; 7 positions agree with TRBD1. The CDR3 sequence: CASRARQGYNEQFF. In DNA form, the CDR3 reads TGTGCCAGCAGAGCCCGACAGGGCTACAATGAGCAGTTCTTC.